This TCR beta chain appears in the sequencing data of a study of pediatric ulcerative colitis. Looking at the study overall: Most patients had pancolitis, and two had left-sided colitis.

The assay was run at survey level. The method was immunoSEQ multiplex PCR; TCRdb's version includes in-frame clones alone and lacks a portion of them. This table holds roughly 25,000 clones, roughly 71% found once. During colonoscopy, one to two rectal pinch biopsies were collected. The CDR3 totals 15 residues. Trimming removed 5 bases from V and 5 bases from J; junction bases left unmatched: 6. Germline V gene lookup returns CDR1 MGHRA and CDR2 YSYEKL. General observations from the study: Rectal pinch biopsies may include blood-derived T cells.

A note on this clone: What it binds is unknown.

The origin of this receptor is a boy between 10 and 17 years old with severe ulcerative colitis. The material sequenced was gut tissue. The gene calls are TRBV4-1 and TRBJ1-4; 9 bases match TRBD1. CDR3 loop: CASSSRDRANEKLFF. The DNA for the CDR3 is TGCGCCAGCAGCTCCCGGGACAGGGCAAATGAAAAACTGTTTTTT.